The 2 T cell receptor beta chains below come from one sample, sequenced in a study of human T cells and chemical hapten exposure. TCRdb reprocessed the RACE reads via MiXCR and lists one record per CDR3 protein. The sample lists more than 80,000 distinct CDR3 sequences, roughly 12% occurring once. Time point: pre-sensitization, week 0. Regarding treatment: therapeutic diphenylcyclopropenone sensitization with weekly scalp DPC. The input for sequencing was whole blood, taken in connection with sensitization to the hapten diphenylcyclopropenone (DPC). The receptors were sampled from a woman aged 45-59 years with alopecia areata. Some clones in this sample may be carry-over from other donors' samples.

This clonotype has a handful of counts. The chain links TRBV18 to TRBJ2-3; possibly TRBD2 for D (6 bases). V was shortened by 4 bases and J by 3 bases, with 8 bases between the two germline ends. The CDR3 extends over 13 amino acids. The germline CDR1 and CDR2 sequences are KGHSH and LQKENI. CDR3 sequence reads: CASSRDWTDTQYF. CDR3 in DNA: TGTGCCAGCTCACGGGACTGGACAGATACGCAGTATTTT. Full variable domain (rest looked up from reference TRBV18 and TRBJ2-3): NAGVMQNPRHLVRRRGQEARLRCSPMKGHSHVYWYRQLPEEGLKFMVYLQKENIIDESGMPKERFSAEFPKEGPSILRIQQVVRGDSAAYFCASSRDWTDTQYFGPGTRLTVL.

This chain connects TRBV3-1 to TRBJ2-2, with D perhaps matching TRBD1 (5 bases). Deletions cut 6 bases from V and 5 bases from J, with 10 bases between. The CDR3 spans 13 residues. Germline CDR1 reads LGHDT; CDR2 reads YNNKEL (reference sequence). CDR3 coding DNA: TGTGCCAGCAGTCTACAGGCTACCGGGGAGCTGTTTTTT. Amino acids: CASSLQATGELFF.